These T cell receptor beta chains were read from a single sample in a study of blood T cell repertoires in COVID-19. The protocol was immunoSEQ multiplex PCR, while the TCRdb copy is restricted to in-frame clones and leaves out a portion. Of about 170,000 clones listed, over 80% are singletons. The sequenced sample was peripheral blood. Every receptor here comes from a woman aged 55-70 years with acute or convalescent COVID-19. Each CDR3 is given with its conserved first and last residue. The D gene is left open where the match is weak. Expanded clones get a size class; other rows say once, few or many, or leave the size out.

clone size	V gene	D gene	CDR3 length	J gene	CDR3 DNA	CDR3 protein
NA	TRBV5-1	TRBD2	15	TRBJ2-7	TGCGCCAGCAGCTTGGTCGAGCGGGGGACCTACGAGCAGTACTTC	CASSLVERGTYEQYF
NA	TRBV19	TRBD1	18	TRBJ2-7	TGTGCCAGTAGTATCCTCTCACTAACAGGGGGAAGGACCTACGAGCAGTACTTC	CASSILSLTGGRTYEQYF
NA	TRBV5-6	NA	15	TRBJ1-1	TGTGCCAGCAGCTTTAACAGGGAGGGGAACACTGAAGCTTTCTTT	CASSFNREGNTEAFF
NA	TRBV3-1/TRBV3-2	NA	15	TRBJ2-7	TGTGCCAGCAGCCAGGGCAGAAGTCCCTACTACGAGCAGTACTTC	CASSQGRSPYYEQYF
NA	TRBV7-7	TRBD1	13	TRBJ2-7	TGTGCTAGCAGCTTAGACAAAGGGGGCTTGCAGTACTTC	CASSLDKGGLQYF
NA	TRBV7-3	NA	11	TRBJ1-2	TGTGCCAGCAGCTCGGGGGGCGGCTACACCTTC	CASSSGGGYTF
NA	TRBV10-2	NA	14	TRBJ2-1	TGCGCCATAGCGAAGGCGGGTGCTCACAATGAGCAGTTCTTC	CAIAKAGAHNEQFF
NA	TRBV7-9	TRBD1	14	TRBJ2-7	TGTGCCAGCAGCGGACAGGGGGCTTGGTACGAGCAGTACTTC	CASSGQGAWYEQYF
NA	TRBV10-3	NA	14	TRBJ1-5	TGTGCCATCAGTGAGGCGGGGAGCAATCAGCCCCAGCATTTT	CAISEAGSNQPQHF
few	TRBV30	TRBD1	14	TRBJ1-4	TGTGCCTGGAGTGCCGACAGGGGATGGGAAAAACTGTTTTTT	CAWSADRGWEKLFF